This is a list of T cell receptor beta chains from one sample in a study of T cell responses to AZD1222 COVID-19 vaccine. The method was immunoSEQ multiplex PCR; TCRdb's version includes in-frame clones alone and lacks a portion of them. The repertoire holds roughly 180,000 clones, with just over 90% as singletons. Sequenced material: peripheral blood, taken on day 0 of AZD1222 vaccination. The source is an adult in good health. CDR3s include the opening cysteine and the closing phenylalanine or tryptophan. D genes are given only for firm matches. Clone size is given for some rows only: seen once, a few or many times, or a class if the clone is expanded.

D gene | clone size | J gene | V gene | CDR3 protein | CDR3 DNA
NA | NA | TRBJ2-3 | TRBV11-2 | CASSATGPDTQYF | TGTGCCAGCAGCGCCACAGGACCAGATACGCAGTATTTT
TRBD1 | NA | TRBJ1-2 | TRBV5-1 | CASSSGTGKDGYTF | TGCGCCAGCAGCTCCGGGACAGGGAAGGATGGCTACACCTTC
NA | NA | TRBJ2-7 | TRBV5-1 | CASSLAYSPEQYF | TGCGCCAGCAGCTTGGCATACAGTCCCGAGCAGTACTTC
NA | NA | TRBJ1-5 | TRBV4-1 | CASSQDLWARQPQHF | TGCGCCAGCAGCCAAGATCTGTGGGCGCGACAGCCCCAGCATTTT
NA | NA | TRBJ1-1 | TRBV18 | CASSEGQNTEAFF | TGTGCCAGCTCAGAGGGACAGAACACTGAAGCTTTCTTT
TRBD1 | NA | TRBJ2-2 | TRBV29-1 | CSARTGGTGELFF | TGCAGCGCCCGGACAGGGGGCACCGGGGAGCTGTTTTTT
NA | NA | TRBJ2-7 | TRBV12-3/TRBV12-4 | CASSLAIYEQYF | TGTGCCAGCAGTTTAGCTATCTACGAGCAGTACTTC
NA | NA | TRBJ1-5 | TRBV19 | CASSVGTRSNQPQHF | TGTGCCAGTAGTGTTGGGACAAGAAGCAATCAGCCCCAGCATTTT
TRBD1 | NA | TRBJ2-3 | TRBV9 | CASSAHGTGPTDTQYF | TGTGCCAGCAGCGCCCATGGGACAGGGCCCACAGATACGCAGTATTTT
NA | NA | TRBJ1-6 | TRBV27 | CASRDGQRNSPLHF | TGTGCCAGCAGGGACGGACAGAGGAATTCACCCCTCCACTTT
NA | NA | TRBJ2-3 | TRBV30 | CAWSRQGKDTQYF | TGTGCCTGGAGTAGGCAGGGAAAAGATACGCAGTATTTT
NA | few | TRBJ2-1 | TRBV23-1 | CASSQSGAYSYNEQFF | TGCGCCAGCAGTCAATCAGGGGCCTACTCCTACAATGAGCAGTTCTTC
NA | NA | TRBJ1-2 | TRBV21-1 | CASSKNLKVWWHTSSYGYTF | TGTGCCAGCAGCAAAAATTTAAAAGTTTGGTGGCACACCTCTTCCTATGGCTACACCTTC
TRBD1 | once | TRBJ1-3 | TRBV7-8 | CASSPGTGGSVTIYF | TGTGCCAGCAGCCCGGGGACAGGGGGCTCAGTCACCATATATTTT
NA | NA | TRBJ1-1 | TRBV6-5 | CASSRTTGTEAFF | TGTGCCAGCAGCCGGACTACTGGCACTGAAGCTTTCTTT
NA | NA | TRBJ1-2 | TRBV9 | CASCFDGYTF | TGTGCCAGCTGCTTCGATGGCTACACCTTC
NA | NA | TRBJ1-1 | TRBV6-5 | CASSKAFGDTEAFF | TGTGCCAGCAGTAAGGCATTTGGGGACACTGAAGCTTTCTTT
NA | NA | TRBJ2-5 | TRBV12-3/TRBV12-4 | CASLRGAGETQYF | TGTGCCAGCCTGAGGGGGGCGGGGGAGACCCAGTACTTC
TRBD1 | NA | TRBJ1-2 | TRBV3-1/TRBV3-2 | CASSQRQGATYGYTF | TGTGCCAGCAGCCAAAGACAGGGGGCCACCTATGGCTACACCTTC
NA | medium-sized | TRBJ2-5 | TRBV18 | CASSPRLVEQETQYF | TGTGCCAGCTCACCTCGACTAGTCGAACAAGAGACCCAGTACTTC
NA | NA | TRBJ1-1 | TRBV9 | CASSVRHIPRKAFF | TGTGCCAGCAGCGTAAGGCATATCCCTCGGAAAGCTTTCTTT
TRBD1 | NA | TRBJ1-2 | TRBV27 | CASSSGTGGYTF | TGTGCCAGCAGTTCCGGGACAGGTGGCTACACCTTC
NA | NA | TRBJ2-1 | TRBV19 | CASSIDRYGREQFF | TGTGCCAGTAGTATAGATCGGTATGGGCGTGAGCAGTTCTTC
NA | NA | TRBJ1-6 | TRBV5-5 | CASSLPNSPLHF | TGTGCCAGCAGCTTGCCGAATTCACCCCTCCACTTT
NA | few | TRBJ2-1 | TRBV29-1 | CSVRDRNEQFF | TGCAGCGTAAGGGACCGCAATGAGCAGTTCTTC
NA | NA | TRBJ1-1 | TRBV18 | CASSPRRILDTEAFF | TGTGCCAGCTCACCAAGGCGTATATTGGACACTGAAGCTTTCTTT
NA | NA | TRBJ1-3 | TRBV4-3 | CASSQDISGNTIYF | TGCGCCAGCAGCCAAGACATATCTGGAAACACCATATATTTT
NA | NA | TRBJ1-1 | TRBV6-5 | CAARSGNTNTEAFF | TGTGCCGCCCGGAGCGGGAATACTAACACTGAAGCTTTCTTT
TRBD2 | NA | TRBJ2-3 | TRBV2 | CASRKTSGASTDTQYF | TGTGCCAGCAGAAAGACTAGCGGGGCTAGCACAGATACGCAGTATTTT
NA | NA | TRBJ1-6 | TRBV7-9 | CASTLEVDNSPLHF | TGTGCCAGCACGTTGGAGGTTGATAATTCACCCCTCCACTTT
NA | NA | TRBJ1-1 | TRBV2 | CASSTPTGNTEAFF | TGTGCCAGCAGCACTCCTACAGGGAACACTGAAGCTTTCTTT
TRBD1 | NA | TRBJ2-4 | TRBV6-2/TRBV6-3 | CASSYGTGGNIQYF | TGTGCCAGCAGTTACGGCACAGGGGGAAACATTCAGTACTTC